Given below is one T cell receptor (beta chain) in context. CDR3 length: 14 amino acids. Germline loops: CDR1 LGHNA, CDR2 YSLEER. V lost 1 base, J lost 10 bases, and 8 bases stayed unmatched. This sample was taken from a study of T cells in narcolepsy. The table came from immunoSEQ multiplex PCR; TCRdb's copy has only in-frame clones and leaves some out. The sample includes about 40,000 clones, approximately 85% of them seen just once. Material for sequencing was CD45RA- memory CD4+ T cells from PBMCs. This sequence joins TRBV4-3 and TRBJ1-1; 8 bases are shared with TRBD1. The sequence derives from a human donor with narcolepsy. CDR3 sequence reads: CASSQVAGGVGAFF. Here the CDR3 DNA reads TGCGCCAGCAGCCAAGTGGCAGGGGGCGTCGGAGCTTTCTTT.